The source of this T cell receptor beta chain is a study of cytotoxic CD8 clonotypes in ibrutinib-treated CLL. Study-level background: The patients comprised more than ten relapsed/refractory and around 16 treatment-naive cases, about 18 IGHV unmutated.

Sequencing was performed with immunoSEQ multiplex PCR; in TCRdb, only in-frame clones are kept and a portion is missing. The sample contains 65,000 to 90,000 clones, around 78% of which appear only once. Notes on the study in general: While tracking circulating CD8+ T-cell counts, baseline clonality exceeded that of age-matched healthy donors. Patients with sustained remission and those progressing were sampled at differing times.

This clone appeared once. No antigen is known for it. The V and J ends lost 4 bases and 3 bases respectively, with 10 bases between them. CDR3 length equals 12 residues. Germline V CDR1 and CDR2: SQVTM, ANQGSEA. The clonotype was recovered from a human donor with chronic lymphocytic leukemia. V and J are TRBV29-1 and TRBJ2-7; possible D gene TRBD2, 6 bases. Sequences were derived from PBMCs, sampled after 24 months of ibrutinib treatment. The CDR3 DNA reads TGCAGCGTTGGGTTGCGGGGCTACGAGCAGTACTTC. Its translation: CSVGLRGYEQYF.